This T cell receptor (beta chain) stems from a study of T cell repertoires in cytomegalovirus infection. Study summary: Public TCR beta signatures were indicative of both CMV infection and a matching HLA type. Findings and caveats of the study: Ex vivo, HLA-C-restricted CMV-specific TCR beta clonotypes prevailed over the rest of the response. Accumulated public TCR beta family frequency recognized individuals carrying CMV together with the relevant HLA.

This clonotype was seen a few times. Its antigen is still unknown. This CDR3 is built from 17 residues. Germline V CDR1 and CDR2: MNHEY, SVGEGT. With 8 bases removed from V and 5 bases from J, the gap between germline ends came to 25 bases. TCRdb ran MiXCR on the reads and lists one entry per CDR3 protein. The sample yields a few hundred thousand distinct CDR3 sequences, roughly 15% seen once. The specimen was PBMCs. This sequence was found in a human donor in good health (CMV status not recorded). Some clones in this sample may be carry-over from other donors' samples. The chain carries TRBV6-2 or TRBV6-3 and TRBJ2-1; D perhaps matches TRBD1 (5 bases). The CDR3 sequence is CASAGFLGDQINNEQFF. The CDR3 DNA reads TGTGCCAGCGCAGGGTTTTTGGGCGACCAGATCAACAATGAGCAGTTCTTC.